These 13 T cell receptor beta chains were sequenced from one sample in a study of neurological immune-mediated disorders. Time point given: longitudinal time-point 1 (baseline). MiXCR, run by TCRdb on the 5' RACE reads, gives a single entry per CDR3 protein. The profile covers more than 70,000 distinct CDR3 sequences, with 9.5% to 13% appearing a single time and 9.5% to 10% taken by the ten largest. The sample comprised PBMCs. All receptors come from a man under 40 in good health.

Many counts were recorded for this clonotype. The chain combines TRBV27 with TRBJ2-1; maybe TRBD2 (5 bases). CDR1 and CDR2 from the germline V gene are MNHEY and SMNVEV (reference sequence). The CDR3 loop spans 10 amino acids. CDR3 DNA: TGTGGGCTAGCTCTCCATGAGCAGTTCTTC. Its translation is CGLALHEQFF.

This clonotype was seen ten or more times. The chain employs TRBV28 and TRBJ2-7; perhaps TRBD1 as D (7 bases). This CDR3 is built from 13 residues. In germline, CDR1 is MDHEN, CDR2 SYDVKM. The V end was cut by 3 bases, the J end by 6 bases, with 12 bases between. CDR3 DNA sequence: TGTGCCAGCAGTTTGCCAGGGGGAGGCGAGCAGTACTTC. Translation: CASSLPGGGEQYF.

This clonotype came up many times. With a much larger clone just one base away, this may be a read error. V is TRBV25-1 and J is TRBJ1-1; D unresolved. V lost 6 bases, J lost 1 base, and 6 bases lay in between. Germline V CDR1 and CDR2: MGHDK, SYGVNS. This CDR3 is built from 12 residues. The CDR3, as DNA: TGTGCCAGCAGCCGGGGGAACACTGAAGCTTTCTTT. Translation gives CASSRGNTEAFF.

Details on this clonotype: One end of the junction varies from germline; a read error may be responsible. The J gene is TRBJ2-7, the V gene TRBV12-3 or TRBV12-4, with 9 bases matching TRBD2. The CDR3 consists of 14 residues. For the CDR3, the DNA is TGTCCCAGCAGTCGTAGCGGGAGAAGGTACGAGCAGAACTTC. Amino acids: CPSSRSGRRYEQNF.

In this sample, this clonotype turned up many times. CDR3 sequence (DNA): TGCAGTGCTTCACTAGCGGGAGGGACACAAGAGACCCAGTACTTC. Amino acid sequence: CSASLAGGTQETQYF. J is TRBJ2-5 and V is TRBV20-1; TRBD2 matches 13 bases. V lost 5 bases to trimming and J lost 2 bases; unmatched junction nucleotides: 5. This CDR3 comprises 15 residues. Germline loops: CDR1 DFQATT, CDR2 SNEGSKA (reference sequence).

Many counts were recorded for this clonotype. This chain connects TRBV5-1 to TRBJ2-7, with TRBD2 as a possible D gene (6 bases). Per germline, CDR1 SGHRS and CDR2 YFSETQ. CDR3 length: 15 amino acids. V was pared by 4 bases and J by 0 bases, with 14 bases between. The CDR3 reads CASSTGGTVSYEQYF. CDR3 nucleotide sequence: TGCGCCAGCAGCACCGGAGGGACGGTCTCCTACGAGCAGTACTTC.

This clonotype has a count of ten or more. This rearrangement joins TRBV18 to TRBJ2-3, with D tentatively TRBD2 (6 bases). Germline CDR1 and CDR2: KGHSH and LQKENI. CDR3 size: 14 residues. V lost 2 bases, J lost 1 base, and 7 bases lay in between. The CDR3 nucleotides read TGTGCCAGCTCACCATGGGAGGGCACAGATACGCAGTATTTT. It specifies CASSPWEGTDTQYF.

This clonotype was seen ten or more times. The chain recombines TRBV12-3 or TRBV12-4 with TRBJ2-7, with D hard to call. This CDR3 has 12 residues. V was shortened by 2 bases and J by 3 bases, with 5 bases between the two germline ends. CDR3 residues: CASSLHGYEQYF. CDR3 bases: TGTGCCAGCAGTTTACACGGCTACGAGCAGTACTTC.

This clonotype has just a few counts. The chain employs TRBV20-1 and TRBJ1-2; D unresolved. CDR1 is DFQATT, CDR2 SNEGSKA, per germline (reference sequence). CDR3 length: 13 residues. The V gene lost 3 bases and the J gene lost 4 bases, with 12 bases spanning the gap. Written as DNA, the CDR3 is TGCAGTGCTAGGGACGGACCGGCCTATGGCTACACCTTC. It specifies CSARDGPAYGYTF.

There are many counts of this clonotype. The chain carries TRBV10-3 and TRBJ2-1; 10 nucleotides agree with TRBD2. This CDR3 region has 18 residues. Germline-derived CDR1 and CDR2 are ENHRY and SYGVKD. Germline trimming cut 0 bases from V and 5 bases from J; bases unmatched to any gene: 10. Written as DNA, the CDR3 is TGTGCCATCAGTGAGTCGGGGAAGCGGGAGGGTCCCAACAATGAGCAGTTCTTC. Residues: CAISESGKREGPNNEQFF.

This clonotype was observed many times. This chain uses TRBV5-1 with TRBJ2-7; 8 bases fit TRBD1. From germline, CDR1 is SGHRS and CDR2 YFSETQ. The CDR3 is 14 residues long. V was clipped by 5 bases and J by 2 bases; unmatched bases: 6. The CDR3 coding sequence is TGCGCCAGCAGTCGGACAGGGCTCGCCTACGAGCAGTACTTC. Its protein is CASSRTGLAYEQYF.

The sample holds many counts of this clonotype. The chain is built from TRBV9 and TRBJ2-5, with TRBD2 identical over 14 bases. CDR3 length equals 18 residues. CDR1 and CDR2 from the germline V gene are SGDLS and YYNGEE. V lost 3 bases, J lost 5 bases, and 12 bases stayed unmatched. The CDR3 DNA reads TGTGCCAGCAGCGAGCCAGTACAGGGACTAGCGGGAGAGGAGACCCAGTACTTC. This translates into CASSEPVQGLAGEETQYF.

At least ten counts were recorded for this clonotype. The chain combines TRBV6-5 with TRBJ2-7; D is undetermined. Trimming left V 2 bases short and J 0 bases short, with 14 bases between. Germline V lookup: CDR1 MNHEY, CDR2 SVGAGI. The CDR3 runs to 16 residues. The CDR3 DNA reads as TGTGCCAGCAGTTACGACGGCGGCGCTGACTCCTACGAGCAGTACTTC. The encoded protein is CASSYDGGADSYEQYF.